Listed here are 15 T cell receptor beta chains from one sample, sequenced in a study of identical twins. TCRdb redid the calling of the 5' RACE reads with MiXCR, one entry per CDR3 protein. The sample lists around 530,000 distinct CDR3 sequences; 15% were seen once. These data are also associated with another study on yellow fever vaccine responses in identical twins.

The sample taken for sequencing was CD4+ T cells sorted from blood. Receptor source: a young woman in good health.

This clonotype was found a few times. The chain links TRBV7-9 to TRBJ1-3; no definite D call. Trimming cost V 5 bases and J 4 bases, with 15 bases left between them. Germline-derived CDR1 and CDR2 are SEHNR and FQNEAQ (reference sequence). CDR3 size: 15 residues. For the CDR3, the DNA is TGTGCCAGCAGCCCTCCCGGGCGTCCAGGAAACACCATATATTTT. Protein product: CASSPPGRPGNTIYF.

Only a few counts were recorded for this clonotype. The chain employs TRBV6-1 and TRBJ2-1; TRBD2 matches 12 bases. This CDR3 has 17 residues. CDR1 is MNHNS and CDR2 is SASEGT in the germline V gene. Unmatched junction bases numbered 10, after V lost 5 bases and J lost 5 bases. The CDR3 is CASSTSGLAGKDNEQFF. CDR3 DNA sequence: TGTGCCAGCAGTACCTCCGGACTAGCGGGGAAGGACAATGAGCAGTTCTTC.

The chain carries TRBV24-1 and TRBJ2-3, with D possibly TRBD1 on 6 matching bases. The CDR3 is made up of 16 amino acids. Trimming took off 3 bases at V and 6 bases at J, with 18 bases between the two ends. Germline CDR1 is KGHDR and CDR2 is SFDVKD. The CDR3 sequence is CATSDGGGRGPDTQYF. The CDR3 region has the DNA TGTGCCACCAGTGATGGGGGCGGTAGGGGACCGGATACGCAGTATTTT.

The chain is built from TRBV12-3 or TRBV12-4 and TRBJ1-6; 11 nucleotides align to TRBD1. Trimming took 8 bases from V and 9 from J; bases not matched to a gene: 9. The CDR3 spans 15 residues. The CDR3 protein is CASGLGTGGLSPLHF. CDR3 DNA: TGTGCCAGCGGACTCGGGACAGGGGGTCTTTCACCCCTCCACTTT.

This chain links TRBV5-4 with TRBJ2-1; 8 nucleotides match TRBD2. V lost 8 bases, J lost 7 bases, and 11 bases stayed unmatched. This CDR3 spans 14 amino acids. In germline, CDR1 is SGHNT, CDR2 YYREEE (reference sequence). This CDR3 is CARSPGGTRNEQFF. CDR3 coding DNA: TGTGCCAGGAGCCCGGGGGGGACGCGTAATGAGCAGTTCTTC.

This clonotype came up a few times. This chain links TRBV6-1 with TRBJ1-1; no clear D. Germline loops: CDR1 MNHNS, CDR2 SASEGT. V was clipped by 5 bases and J by 0 bases, with 13 bases between them. This CDR3 contains 15 residues. The CDR3 loop reads CASSTRGYMNTEAFF. The CDR3 DNA follows: TGTGCCAGCAGTACCCGGGGTTACATGAACACTGAAGCTTTCTTT.

This clonotype came up many times. The chain has TRBV29-1 and TRBJ2-3; 11 bases line up with TRBD2. Per germline, CDR1 SQVTM and CDR2 ANQGSEA. The CDR3 consists of 16 residues. V was clipped by 3 bases and J by 2 bases; unmatched bases: 7. CDR3 coding DNA: TGCAGCGTTGATTGGCGACTAGCGGGGTCCACAGATACGCAGTATTTT. The encoded protein is CSVDWRLAGSTDTQYF.

The chain carries TRBV10-3 and TRBJ2-7; no definite D call. The germline gives CDR1 ENHRY, CDR2 SYGVKD. The CDR3 totals 12 residues. V gave up 5 bases and J gave up 1 base, with 6 bases separating them. Written as DNA, the CDR3 is TGTGCCATCAGTCTTGGGTCCTACGAGCAGTACTTC. It yields the protein CAISLGSYEQYF.

This clonotype was found a few times. The chain uses TRBV7-3 and TRBJ2-7; TRBD2 is a possible D gene (6 bases). Trimming stripped 3 bases from V and 3 bases from J, with 9 bases between. This CDR3 has 13 amino acids. Germline CDR1 reads SGHTA; CDR2 reads FQGTGA. The CDR3 sequence is CASSLSSGYEQYF. The CDR3 DNA follows: TGTGCCAGCAGCTTGAGTAGCGGCTACGAGCAGTACTTC.

This clonotype was counted between two and nine times. The rearrangement links TRBV3-1 to TRBJ2-7; a possible D gene is TRBD2 (5 bases). Trimming shortened V by 4 bases and J by 2 bases, and 12 bases separated the two germline ends. The CDR3 is 14 amino acids. Germline CDR1 LGHDT, CDR2 YNNKEL (reference sequence). The CDR3 DNA reads TGTGCCAGCAGCCGCGTCGGGAACCCCTACGAGCAGTACTTC. This codes for CASSRVGNPYEQYF.

V is TRBV6-1 and J is TRBJ1-1, with 8 nucleotides matching TRBD1. Germline V gene lookup returns CDR1 MNHNS and CDR2 SASEGT. The CDR3 has 16 amino acids. The V gene end was trimmed by 6 bases and the J gene end by 2 bases; junction bases not matched to a gene: 11. The CDR3 DNA sequence: TGTGCCAGCAGCGCCTTCTTGGGGACAGGTAACACTGAAGCTTTCTTT. Its translation is CASSAFLGTGNTEAFF.

The chain links TRBV6-2 or TRBV6-3 to TRBJ2-2, with 12 bases identical to TRBD2. This CDR3 has 20 residues. V shed 0 bases and J 1 base; nucleotides not matched to a gene: 9. From germline, CDR1 is MNHEY and CDR2 SVGEGT. The CDR3 DNA reads TGTGCCAGCAGTTACTCTTTTCTAGCGGGAGGGAACCGGAACACCGGGGAGCTGTTTTTT. It specifies CASSYSFLAGGNRNTGELFF.

The chain employs TRBV6-1 and TRBJ2-1, with D unresolved. CDR1 MNHNS and CDR2 SASEGT come from the germline V gene. The CDR3 loop spans 14 amino acids. V lost 10 bases to trimming and J lost 6 bases, with 19 bases between them. In DNA form, the CDR3 reads TGTGCCACCATTGGGGTGGGGTTGGGCAATGAGCAGTTCTTC. It encodes CATIGVGLGNEQFF.

This clonotype has just a few counts. The CDR3 reads CASSPSAGNTGELFF. The CDR3 nucleotides are TGCGCCAGCAGCCCCTCTGCAGGGAACACCGGGGAGCTGTTTTTT. This chain connects TRBV5-1 to TRBJ2-2; D gene uncertain. V lost 4 bases to trimming and J lost 1 base, with 11 bases between them. Germline V CDR1 and CDR2: SGHRS, YFSETQ. This CDR3 is 15 amino acids long.

This clonotype showed up just a few times. V and J are TRBV5-1 and TRBJ1-2, with 7 nucleotides matching TRBD1. The ends lost 4 bases at V and 8 bases at J; junction bases unmatched: 8. The CDR3 has 13 amino acids. Germline assignment: CDR1 SGHRS and CDR2 YFSETQ. The CDR3 sequence is CASSVDRWGGYTF. The CDR3 nucleotides read TGCGCCAGCAGCGTGGACAGGTGGGGCGGCTACACCTTC. Complete variable domain (other parts from reference TRBV5-1 and TRBJ1-2): KAGVTQTPRYLIKTRGQQVTLSCSPISGHRSVSWYQQTPGQGLQFLFEYFSETQRNKGNFPGRFSGRQFSNSRSEMNVSTLELGDSALYLCASSVDRWGGYTFGSGTRLTVV.